This T cell receptor beta chain was sequenced for a study of T-cell reconstitution after alpha-beta-depleted transplantation in children. TCRbeta library construction was performed incorporating unique molecular identifiers. TCRdb processed the PCR reads anew with MiXCR; each CDR3 protein has one entry. Altogether approximately 240,000 distinct CDR3 sequences are present, 8% to 9.5% being singletons, with the ten largest covering 5.5% to 8%. The table lists this clonotype with many counts. With 4 bases clipped from V and 14 bases from J, the junction kept 8 bases outside the gene matches. The length of the CDR3 is 12 residues.

The sequence came from a human donor who donated a stem cell graft to a child with acute lymphoblastic leukemia. The chain carries TRBV12-3 or TRBV12-4 and TRBJ2-1; TRBD2 matches 7 bases. This sample comprised PBMCs from the stem cell graft donor, obtained from the stem cell graft. The CDR3: CASSYQGGLEFF. Here the CDR3 DNA reads TGTGCCAGCAGTTACCAGGGAGGGCTGGAGTTCTTC.